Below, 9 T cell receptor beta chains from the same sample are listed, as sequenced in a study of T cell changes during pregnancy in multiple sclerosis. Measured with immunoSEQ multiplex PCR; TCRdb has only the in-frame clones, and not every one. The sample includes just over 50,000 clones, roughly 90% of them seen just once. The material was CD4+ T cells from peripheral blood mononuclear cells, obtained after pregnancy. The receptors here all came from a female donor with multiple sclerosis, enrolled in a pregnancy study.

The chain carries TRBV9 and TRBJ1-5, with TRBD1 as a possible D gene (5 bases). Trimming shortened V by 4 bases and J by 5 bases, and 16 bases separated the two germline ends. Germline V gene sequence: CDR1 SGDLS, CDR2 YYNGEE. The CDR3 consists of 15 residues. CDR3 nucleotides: TGTGCCAGCAGCCCGGGGGGGGGTCACGATCAGCCCCAGCATTTT. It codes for CASSPGGGHDQPQHF.

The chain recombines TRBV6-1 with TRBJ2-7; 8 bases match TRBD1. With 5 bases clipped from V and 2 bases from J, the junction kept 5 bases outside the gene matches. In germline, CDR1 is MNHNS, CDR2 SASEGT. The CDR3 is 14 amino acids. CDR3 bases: TGTGCCAGCAGTCCCCAGACAGGGGCCTACGAGCAGTACTTC. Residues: CASSPQTGAYEQYF.

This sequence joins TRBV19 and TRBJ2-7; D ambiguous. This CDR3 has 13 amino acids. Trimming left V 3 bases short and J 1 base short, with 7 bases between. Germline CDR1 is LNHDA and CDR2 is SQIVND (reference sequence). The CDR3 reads CASSITESYEQYF. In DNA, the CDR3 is TGTGCCAGTAGTATCACTGAATCCTACGAGCAGTACTTC.

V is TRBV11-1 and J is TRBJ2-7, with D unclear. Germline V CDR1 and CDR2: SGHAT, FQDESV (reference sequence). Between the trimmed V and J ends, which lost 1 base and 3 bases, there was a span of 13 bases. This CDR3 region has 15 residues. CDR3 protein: CASSLVSTSFYEQYF. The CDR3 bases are TGTGCCAGCAGCTTAGTAAGTACATCATTCTACGAGCAGTACTTC.

The chain's CDR3 is CASSLGVAGVIDEQFF. As DNA, the CDR3 is TGTGCCAGCAGCTTAGGAGTAGCGGGAGTTATCGATGAGCAGTTCTTC. The V gene is TRBV11-3, the J gene TRBJ2-1; TRBD2 agrees at 9 bases. The CDR3 is 16 residues long. Germline loops: CDR1 SGHNT, CDR2 YENEEA. J gave up 8 bases and V 1 base, and 9 bases lay outside the gene matches.

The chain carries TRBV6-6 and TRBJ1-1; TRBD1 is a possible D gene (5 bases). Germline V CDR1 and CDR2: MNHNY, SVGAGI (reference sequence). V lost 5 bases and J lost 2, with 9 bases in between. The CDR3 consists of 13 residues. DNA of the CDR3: TGTGCCAGCAGTCACAGGAGTAACACTGAAGCTTTCTTT. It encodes CASSHRSNTEAFF.

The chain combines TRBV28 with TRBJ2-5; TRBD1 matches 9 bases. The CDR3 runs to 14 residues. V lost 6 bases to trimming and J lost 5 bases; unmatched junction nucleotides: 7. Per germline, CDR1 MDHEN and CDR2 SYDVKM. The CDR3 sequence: CASSAGQGHETQYF. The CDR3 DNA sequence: TGTGCCAGCAGCGCGGGACAGGGTCACGAGACCCAGTACTTC.

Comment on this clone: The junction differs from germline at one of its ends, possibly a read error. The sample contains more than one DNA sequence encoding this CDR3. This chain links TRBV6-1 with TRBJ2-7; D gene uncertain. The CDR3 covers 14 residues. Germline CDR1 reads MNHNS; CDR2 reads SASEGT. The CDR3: CASSESPGSYEQYF. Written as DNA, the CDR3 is TGTGCTAGCAGTGAAAGCCCGGGCTCCTACGAGCAGTACTTC.

CDR3 amino acids: CASSTGLAGGQADTQYF. CDR3 nucleotide sequence: TGTGCCAGCAGCACCGGACTAGCGGGAGGGCAGGCAGATACGCAGTATTTT. The chain links TRBV7-3 to TRBJ2-3; 15 bases are shared with TRBD2. Trimming at V came to 5 bases and at J to 4 bases, leaving 7 bases not matched to a gene. Germline CDR1 and CDR2: SGHTA and FQGTGA. The CDR3 contains 17 residues.